Listed below are T cell receptor beta chains from one sample, sequenced in a study of PD-1 blockade in classical Hodgkin lymphoma. Produced via immunoSEQ multiplex PCR; TCRdb's table is partial and in-frame only. In the table there are some 10,000 clones, roughly 81% of which are singletons. The source material was CD8+ T cells from blood, sampled before the fourth cycle of nivolumab. All receptors come from a human donor with classical Hodgkin lymphoma. The donor label of this sample is uncertain. Both conserved end residues are part of each CDR3. The D gene is left open where the match is weak.

v_call	j_call	d_call	cdr3_length	cdr3_aa	cdr3_nt
TRBV9	TRBJ1-2	.	14	CASSPLSDNYGYTF	TGTGCCAGCAGCCCCCTATCGGACAACTATGGCTACACCTTC
TRBV6-4	TRBJ2-1	.	18	CASSDSLWVGGSYNEQFF	TGTGCCAGCAGTGACTCGTTATGGGTTGGTGGGTCCTACAATGAGCAGTTCTTC
TRBV5-1	TRBJ2-1	.	17	CASSLGEAGRARNEQFF	TGCGCCAGCAGCTTGGGGGAGGCGGGAAGGGCTCGCAATGAGCAGTTCTTC
TRBV28	TRBJ1-4	.	12	CASSLRDEKLFF	TGTGCCAGCAGTTTAAGGGATGAAAAACTGTTTTTT
TRBV2	TRBJ2-5	.	14	CASAQGFGQETQYF	TGTGCCAGTGCCCAGGGGTTCGGACAAGAGACCCAGTACTTC
TRBV27	TRBJ1-5	.	14	CASSSRGGRQPQHF	TGTGCCAGCAGTTCACGGGGGGGCAGGCAGCCCCAGCATTTT
TRBV4-1	TRBJ2-1	TRBD2	16	CASSPGRLAGQPEQFF	TGCGCCAGCAGCCCAGGACGACTAGCGGGCCAACCTGAGCAGTTCTTC
TRBV14	TRBJ2-7	.	14	CASSQDWSSYEQYF	TGTGCCAGCAGCCAAGACTGGAGCTCCTACGAGCAGTACTTC
TRBV5-1	TRBJ2-1	TRBD1	15	CASSFRDSLSNEQFF	TGCGCCAGCAGCTTCAGGGACAGCTTGAGCAATGAGCAGTTCTTC
TRBV16	TRBJ1-1	.	15	CASSQSNGIGTEAFF	TGTGCCAGCAGCCAATCCAACGGCATAGGCACTGAAGCTTTCTTT
TRBV5-4	TRBJ1-1	TRBD1	15	CASSPTRGPSTEAFF	TGTGCCAGCAGCCCAACCAGGGGGCCGAGCACTGAAGCTTTCTTT